Listed below are T cell receptor beta chains from one sample, sequenced in a study of cytotoxic CD8 clonotypes in ibrutinib-treated CLL. Sequencing used immunoSEQ multiplex PCR; TCRdb keeps in-frame clones, though not all of them. The sample consists of more than 15,000 clones, roughly three fifths of them appearing once. The sequences come from PBMCs, collected after 12 months of ibrutinib treatment. Receptors originate from a human donor with chronic lymphocytic leukemia. CDR3s include the opening cysteine and the closing phenylalanine or tryptophan. D genes are given only for firm matches. For some rows the clone size is stated as once, few or many, or as a class when expanded; others skip it.

V: TRBV14; size: .; D: .; J: TRBJ2-1; DNA: TGTGCCAGCAGTCGACACGTTAGCTCCGAGCAGTTCTTC; CDR3: CASSRHVSSEQFF
V: TRBV2; size: few; D: .; J: TRBJ2-5; DNA: TGTGCCAGCAGTGAAAGGGGTACTAAAGAGACCCAGTACTTC; CDR3: CASSERGTKETQYF
V: TRBV18; size: few; D: .; J: TRBJ2-1; DNA: TGTGCCAGCTCACCAGGGCTGGCTGACAATGAGCAGTTCTTC; CDR3: CASSPGLADNEQFF
V: TRBV6-4; size: .; D: TRBD2; J: TRBJ2-1; DNA: TGTGCCAGCAGTGACACCGGGACTAGTTCCTACAATGAGCAGTTCTTC; CDR3: CASSDTGTSSYNEQFF
V: TRBV7-2; size: .; D: .; J: TRBJ2-5; DNA: TGTGCCAGCAGCCTCTTTATGGGCCCGGAGACCCAGTACTTC; CDR3: CASSLFMGPETQYF
V: TRBV5-1; size: .; D: .; J: TRBJ2-7; DNA: TGCGCCAGCAGCTTGGTTTCCGAGGCTCGAGCGCGGCAGTACTTC; CDR3: CASSLVSEARARQYF
V: TRBV6-1; size: .; D: .; J: TRBJ2-1; DNA: TGTGCCAGCAGTGAAGTGGGGGCGCTAGGAAATGAGCAGTTCTTC; CDR3: CASSEVGALGNEQFF
V: TRBV7-8; size: few; D: TRBD1; J: TRBJ1-2; DNA: TGTGCCAGCAGCTCTCCGACAGGGGAAGGCGATGGCTACACCTTC; CDR3: CASSSPTGEGDGYTF
V: TRBV9; size: .; D: TRBD2; J: TRBJ2-1; DNA: TGTGCCAGCAGCCTGCGACTAGCGGATTACAATGAGCAGTTCTTC; CDR3: CASSLRLADYNEQFF
V: TRBV19; size: .; D: TRBD1; J: TRBJ2-7; DNA: TGTGCCAGTAGTGAACAGACGGGACAGACCTACGAGCAGTACTTC; CDR3: CASSEQTGQTYEQYF
V: TRBV2; size: .; D: TRBD2; J: TRBJ2-1; DNA: TGTGCCAGCAGTGGACTTTTAGCGGGAGGGCAAGAGCAGTTCTTC; CDR3: CASSGLLAGGQEQFF
V: TRBV10-3; size: .; D: TRBD1; J: TRBJ1-1; DNA: TGTGCCATCAGCCCGGGACAGGGTGACACTGAAGCTTTCTTT; CDR3: CAISPGQGDTEAFF
V: TRBV5-6; size: .; D: TRBD1; J: TRBJ2-5; DNA: TGTGCCAGCAGCTTCGGACAGGGTGGGGAGACCCAGTACTTC; CDR3: CASSFGQGGETQYF
V: TRBV5-5; size: few; D: TRBD2; J: TRBJ2-1; DNA: TGTGCCACCACTAGCGGGAGCTCCTACAATGAGCAGTTCTTC; CDR3: CATTSGSSYNEQFF
V: TRBV5-6; size: .; D: TRBD2; J: TRBJ2-1; DNA: TGTGCCAGTGGACTAGCGGACTACAATGAGCAGTTCTTC; CDR3: CASGLADYNEQFF
V: TRBV5-1; size: .; D: .; J: TRBJ2-5; DNA: TGCGCCAGCAGTCCAAACGGCGGGGGCGGGCAAGAGACCCAGTACTTC; CDR3: CASSPNGGGGQETQYF
V: TRBV11-3; size: .; D: .; J: TRBJ2-2; DNA: TGTGCCAGCAGCTTAGAGGGCACCGGGGAGCTGTTTTTT; CDR3: CASSLEGTGELFF
V: TRBV7-8; size: .; D: .; J: TRBJ2-5; DNA: TGTGCCAGCAGTTTTAGCCTAGGACAACCCGGCGAGACCCAGTACTTC; CDR3: CASSFSLGQPGETQYF
V: TRBV5-6; size: few; D: TRBD1; J: TRBJ2-6; DNA: TGTGCCAGCATCCAGGGACAGTCAACCTCTGGGGCCAACGTCCTGACTTTC; CDR3: CASIQGQSTSGANVLTF
V: TRBV5-1; size: .; D: TRBD2; J: TRBJ2-3; DNA: TGCGCCAGCAACCTCGCCAGCGGGAATACAGATACGCAGTATTTT; CDR3: CASNLASGNTDTQYF
V: TRBV30; size: .; D: .; J: TRBJ1-4; DNA: TGTGCCTGGAGTGTAGGGGGGAGCTGGCAAGAAAAACTGTTTTTT; CDR3: CAWSVGGSWQEKLFF
V: TRBV4-1; size: .; D: .; J: TRBJ2-6; DNA: TGCGCCAGCAGCCAAGATAACAACGGCGGCTCTGGGGCCAACGTCCTGACTTTC; CDR3: CASSQDNNGGSGANVLTF
V: TRBV30; size: .; D: .; J: TRBJ2-5; DNA: TGTGCCTGGAGTGTAACGGGAGAGACCCAGTACTTC; CDR3: CAWSVTGETQYF
V: TRBV6-5; size: once; D: .; J: TRBJ1-3; DNA: TGTGCCAGCAAGGACAGCTCTGGAAACACCATATATTTT; CDR3: CASKDSSGNTIYF
V: TRBV29-1; size: .; D: .; J: TRBJ2-1; DNA: TGCAGCGTTGACAGGCCCAGCTCCTACAATGAGCAGTTCTTC; CDR3: CSVDRPSSYNEQFF
V: TRBV5-6; size: .; D: .; J: TRBJ1-2; DNA: TGTGCCAGCAGCTTGGGAGGGGCGCTCTACACCTTC; CDR3: CASSLGGALYTF
V: TRBV2; size: few; D: .; J: TRBJ1-2; DNA: TGTGCCAGCAGTCGAAATGGGGGCAACTATGGCTACACCTTC; CDR3: CASSRNGGNYGYTF
V: TRBV28; size: few; D: .; J: TRBJ2-1; DNA: TGTGCCAGCAGTTCCCAGGGGAATGAGCAGTTCTTC; CDR3: CASSSQGNEQFF
V: TRBV4-2; size: .; D: .; J: TRBJ2-1; DNA: TGTGCCAGCAGCCAAGACGATGAGCAGTTCTTC; CDR3: CASSQDDEQFF
V: TRBV10-3; size: .; D: TRBD2; J: TRBJ2-3; DNA: TGTGCCATCAGGACCTCGTTAGCGGGCGACACAGATACGCAGTATTTT; CDR3: CAIRTSLAGDTDTQYF
V: TRBV7-2; size: few; D: .; J: TRBJ2-3; DNA: TGTGCCAGCAGCCCCGAGTTACGGGAAGCAGGTACAGATACGCAGTATTTT; CDR3: CASSPELREAGTDTQYF
V: TRBV6-5; size: .; D: .; J: TRBJ2-1; DNA: TGTGCCAGCAGTTACTCGGGGGGGCCGAAGTTCTTC; CDR3: CASSYSGGPKFF
V: TRBV11-3; size: .; D: .; J: TRBJ2-7; DNA: TGTGCCAGCAGCTTAGGCCCGCCAGAGGGAGGTCACGAGCAGTACTTC; CDR3: CASSLGPPEGGHEQYF
V: TRBV4-2; size: .; D: TRBD1; J: TRBJ1-4; DNA: TGTGCCAGCAGCCCCTACAGGGGGGCCGGTGAAAAACTGTTTTTT; CDR3: CASSPYRGAGEKLFF
V: TRBV11-1; size: .; D: .; J: TRBJ2-3; DNA: TGTGCCAGCAGCTCGGGCCGGGTAGCCACAGATACGCAGTATTTT; CDR3: CASSSGRVATDTQYF
V: TRBV7-2; size: .; D: .; J: TRBJ1-5; DNA: TGTGCCAGCAGCTCCCCCCAGGGGCTTCAGCCCCAGCATTTT; CDR3: CASSSPQGLQPQHF
V: TRBV2; size: few; D: .; J: TRBJ1-5; DNA: TGTGCCAGCAGTGAAGCAGGGTCCCGGCAGCCCCAGCATTTT; CDR3: CASSEAGSRQPQHF
V: TRBV18; size: .; D: .; J: TRBJ1-2; DNA: TGTGCCAGCGCCGGCGGGGCTTCTAACTATGGCTACACCTTC; CDR3: CASAGGASNYGYTF
V: TRBV29-1; size: .; D: .; J: TRBJ1-2; DNA: TGCAGCGCCGGACAGACTGATGGCTACACCTTC; CDR3: CSAGQTDGYTF
V: TRBV15; size: .; D: TRBD1; J: TRBJ1-1; DNA: TGTGCCACCAGCAGAGGGGACAGCGAAGCTTTCTTT; CDR3: CATSRGDSEAFF
V: TRBV11-2; size: .; D: .; J: TRBJ2-1; DNA: TGTGCCAGCAGTCAAATAGTCTACAATGAGCAGTTCTTC; CDR3: CASSQIVYNEQFF
V: TRBV13; size: .; D: TRBD2; J: TRBJ2-1; DNA: TGTGCCAGCAGTCGAGAGCGGGGAAACAATGAGCAGTTCTTC; CDR3: CASSRERGNNEQFF
V: TRBV7-6; size: .; D: .; J: TRBJ2-7; DNA: TGTGCCAGCACCCAGGGGGGTGTCTACTCCTACGAGCAGTACTTC; CDR3: CASTQGGVYSYEQYF
V: TRBV11-2; size: .; D: TRBD2; J: TRBJ2-1; DNA: TGTGCCAGCAGCCCGCCGACTAGCGCAAAGTACAATGAGCAGTTCTTC; CDR3: CASSPPTSAKYNEQFF
V: TRBV11-2; size: .; D: .; J: TRBJ2-2; DNA: TGTGCCAGCAGCTCCCGTACACCACCGCGTGGCACCGGGGAGCTGTTTTTT; CDR3: CASSSRTPPRGTGELFF
V: TRBV28; size: few; D: .; J: TRBJ1-1; DNA: TGTGCCAGCAGGCGGACAGCTACTGAAGCTTTCTTT; CDR3: CASRRTATEAFF
V: TRBV10-3; size: once; D: .; J: TRBJ2-7; DNA: TGTGCCATCAGTGGGGAAGGGGCGTTCCACGAGCAGTACTTC; CDR3: CAISGEGAFHEQYF
V: TRBV5-1; size: few; D: TRBD2; J: TRBJ2-3; DNA: TGCGCCAGCAGCTTGGTACTAGCGGGCACAGATACGCAGTATTTT; CDR3: CASSLVLAGTDTQYF
V: TRBV28; size: .; D: .; J: TRBJ1-2; DNA: TGTGCCAGCAGTCCCTCCCGCAGGGGAGGAGATGGCTACACCTTC; CDR3: CASSPSRRGGDGYTF
V: TRBV28; size: .; D: TRBD2; J: TRBJ2-1; DNA: TGTGCCAGCAGTTTATACTCAGCGGGAGTAAGAAATGAGCAGTTCTTC; CDR3: CASSLYSAGVRNEQFF
V: TRBV6-5; size: .; D: .; J: TRBJ1-2; DNA: TGTGCCAGCAGGGACACAGGGCTAAGCTCTGGCTACACCTTC; CDR3: CASRDTGLSSGYTF
V: TRBV29-1; size: .; D: .; J: TRBJ2-5; DNA: TGCAGCGCGGCGGGGTTAGGAGGACAAGAGACCCAGTACTTC; CDR3: CSAAGLGGQETQYF
V: TRBV11-3; size: .; D: .; J: TRBJ2-7; DNA: TGTGCCAGCAGCTTCGGGCTAGCCCCTTCCTACGAGCAGTACTTC; CDR3: CASSFGLAPSYEQYF
V: TRBV6-1; size: .; D: TRBD2; J: TRBJ2-6; DNA: TGTGCCAGCAGTAGCGGGAGTGAGACCAACGTCCTGACTTTC; CDR3: CASSSGSETNVLTF
V: TRBV10-3; size: .; D: .; J: TRBJ2-5; DNA: TGTGCCATCAGTGTTCGAGGAGAAGAGACCCAGTACTTC; CDR3: CAISVRGEETQYF